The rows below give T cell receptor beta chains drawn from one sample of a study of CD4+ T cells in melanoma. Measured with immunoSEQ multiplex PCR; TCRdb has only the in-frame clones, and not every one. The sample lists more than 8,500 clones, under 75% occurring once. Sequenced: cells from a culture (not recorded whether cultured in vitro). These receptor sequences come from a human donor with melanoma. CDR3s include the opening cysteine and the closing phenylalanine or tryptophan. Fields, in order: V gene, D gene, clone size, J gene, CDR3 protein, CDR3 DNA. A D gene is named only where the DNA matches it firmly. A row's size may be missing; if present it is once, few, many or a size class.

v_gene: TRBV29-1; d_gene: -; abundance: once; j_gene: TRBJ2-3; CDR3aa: CSVEGTMPLGTDTQYF; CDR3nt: TGCAGCGTTGAGGGAACGATGCCTCTGGGCACAGATACGCAGTATTTT
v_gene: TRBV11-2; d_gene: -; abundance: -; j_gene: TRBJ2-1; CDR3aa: CASSFELGPGFREQFF; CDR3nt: TGTGCCAGCAGCTTTGAGCTAGGCCCCGGGTTCCGTGAGCAGTTCTTC
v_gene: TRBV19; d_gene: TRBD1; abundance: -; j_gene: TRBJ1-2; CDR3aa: CASSIPGQGAHGYTF; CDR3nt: TGTGCCAGTAGTATCCCCGGACAGGGGGCGCATGGCTACACCTTC
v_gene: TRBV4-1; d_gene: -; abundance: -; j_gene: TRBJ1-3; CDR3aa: CASSRGGNTIYF; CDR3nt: TGCGCCAGCAGCCGGGGGGGAAACACCATATATTTT
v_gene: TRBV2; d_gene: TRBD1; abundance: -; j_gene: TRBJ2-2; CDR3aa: CASRRDRVTGELFF; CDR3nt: TGTGCCAGCAGGAGAGACAGGGTAACCGGGGAGCTGTTTTTT
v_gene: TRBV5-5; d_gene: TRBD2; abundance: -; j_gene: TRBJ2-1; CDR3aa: CASSWYLAGAVYNEQFF; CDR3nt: TGTGCCAGCAGCTGGTACTTAGCGGGGGCCGTCTACAATGAGCAGTTCTTC
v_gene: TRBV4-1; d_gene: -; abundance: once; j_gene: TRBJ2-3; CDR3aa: CASRPRYLGSDTQYF; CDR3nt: TGCGCCAGCAGACCAAGATATTTGGGTTCAGATACGCAGTATTTT
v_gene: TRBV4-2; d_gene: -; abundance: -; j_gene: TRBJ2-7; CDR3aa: CASSQGPGSTYEQYF; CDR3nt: TGTGCCAGCAGCCAAGGGCCAGGGTCTACCTACGAGCAGTACTTC
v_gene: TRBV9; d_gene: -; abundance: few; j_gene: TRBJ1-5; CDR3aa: CASSIPGPYREPKNQPQHF; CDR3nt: TGTGCCAGCAGCATCCCAGGCCCCTACAGGGAACCAAAAAATCAGCCCCAGCATTTT
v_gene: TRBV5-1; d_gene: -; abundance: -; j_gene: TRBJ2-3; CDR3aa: CASNSLQGSDTQYF; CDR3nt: TGCGCCAGCAACTCGTTACAGGGATCAGATACGCAGTATTTT
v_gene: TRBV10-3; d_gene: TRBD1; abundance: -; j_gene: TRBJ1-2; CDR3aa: CAISGGTGNYGYTF; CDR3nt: TGTGCCATCAGTGGGGGGACAGGGAACTATGGCTACACCTTC
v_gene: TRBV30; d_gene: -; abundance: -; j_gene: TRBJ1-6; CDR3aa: CAWTPIPGSHQVHNSPLHF; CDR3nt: TGTGCCTGGACCCCCATTCCGGGCTCCCATCAGGTTCATAATTCACCCCTCCACTTT
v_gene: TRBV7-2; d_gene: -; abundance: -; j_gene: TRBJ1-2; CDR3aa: CASSLRVIYGYTF; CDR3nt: TGTGCCAGCAGCTTAAGAGTTATCTATGGCTACACCTTC
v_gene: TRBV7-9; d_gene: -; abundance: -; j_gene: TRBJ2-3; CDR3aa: CASSPRGSRTDTQYF; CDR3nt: TGTGCCAGCAGCCCTAGAGGCTCCCGCACAGATACGCAGTATTTT
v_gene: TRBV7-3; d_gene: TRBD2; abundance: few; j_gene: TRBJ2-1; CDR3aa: CASSLRGGALWNEQFF; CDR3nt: TGTGCCAGCAGCTTACGCGGGGGGGCACTCTGGAATGAGCAGTTCTTC
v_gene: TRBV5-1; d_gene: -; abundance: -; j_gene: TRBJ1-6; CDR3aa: CASMAGTNSPLHF; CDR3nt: TGCGCCAGCATGGCAGGAACAAATTCACCCCTCCACTTT
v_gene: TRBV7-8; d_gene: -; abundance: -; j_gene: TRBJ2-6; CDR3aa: CASSLGRGRRSGANVLTF; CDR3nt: TGTGCCAGCAGCTTAGGCAGGGGGAGGAGATCTGGGGCCAACGTCCTGACTTTC
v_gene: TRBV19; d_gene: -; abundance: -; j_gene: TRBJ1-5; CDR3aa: CASSPRRGLYQPQHF; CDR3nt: TGTGCCAGTAGTCCGCGAAGGGGGTTGTACCAGCCCCAGCATTTT
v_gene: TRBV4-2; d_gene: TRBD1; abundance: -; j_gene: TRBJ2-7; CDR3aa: CASSQDPTGGAGEQYF; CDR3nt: TGTGCCAGCAGCCAAGATCCAACAGGGGGCGCGGGGGAGCAGTACTTC
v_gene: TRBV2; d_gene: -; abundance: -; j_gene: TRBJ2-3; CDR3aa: CASNGIGTDTQYF; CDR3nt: TGTGCCAGCAACGGAATCGGGACAGATACGCAGTATTTT
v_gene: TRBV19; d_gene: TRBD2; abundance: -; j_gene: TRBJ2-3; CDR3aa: CATRAGAADTQYF; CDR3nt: TGTGCCACCAGAGCGGGGGCGGCAGATACGCAGTATTTT
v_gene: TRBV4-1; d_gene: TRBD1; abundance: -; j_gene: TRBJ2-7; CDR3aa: CASSLPRTGESYEQYF; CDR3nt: TGCGCCAGCAGCCTCCCTCGGACAGGGGAGTCCTACGAGCAGTACTTC
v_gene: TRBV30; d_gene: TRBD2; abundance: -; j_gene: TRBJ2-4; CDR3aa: CAWRGGTLKNIQYF; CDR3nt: TGTGCCTGGAGGGGGGGGACCCTCAAAAACATTCAGTACTTC
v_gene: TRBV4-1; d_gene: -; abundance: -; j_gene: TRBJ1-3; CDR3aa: CASSQDSLRGGRLGNTIYF; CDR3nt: TGCGCCAGCAGCCAAGACTCGTTGCGAGGCGGGCGACTTGGAAACACCATATATTTT
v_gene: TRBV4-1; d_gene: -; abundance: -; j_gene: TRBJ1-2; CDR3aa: CASSQDRDLRLGGYTF; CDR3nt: TGCGCCAGCAGCCAAGATAGGGACCTAAGGCTGGGGGGCTACACCTTC
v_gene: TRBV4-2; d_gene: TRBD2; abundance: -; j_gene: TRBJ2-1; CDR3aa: CASSQLAGGLRGYNEQFF; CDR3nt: TGTGCCAGCAGCCAACTAGCGGGGGGCCTCCGAGGTTACAATGAGCAGTTCTTC
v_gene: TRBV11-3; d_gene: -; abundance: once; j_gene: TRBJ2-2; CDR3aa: CASSFWATGELFF; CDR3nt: TGTGCCAGCAGCTTTTGGGCTACCGGGGAGCTGTTTTTT
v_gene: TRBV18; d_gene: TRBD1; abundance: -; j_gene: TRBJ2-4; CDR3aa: CASSPLSGQGTQRAKNIQYF; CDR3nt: TGTGCCAGCTCACCACTCTCGGGACAGGGGACGCAGAGGGCCAAAAACATTCAGTACTTC
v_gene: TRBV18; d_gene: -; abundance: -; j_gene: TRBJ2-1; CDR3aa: CASSPLGGGGYNEQFF; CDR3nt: TGTGCCAGCTCACCACTCGGGGGTGGTGGCTACAATGAGCAGTTCTTC
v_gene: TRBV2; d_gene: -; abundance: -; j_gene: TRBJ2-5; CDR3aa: CASRDGSETQYF; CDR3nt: TGTGCCAGCAGAGACGGATCGGAGACCCAGTACTTC
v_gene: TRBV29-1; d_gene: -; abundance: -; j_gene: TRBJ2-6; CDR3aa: CSVVGLAGANVLTF; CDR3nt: TGCAGCGTTGTGGGATTGGCGGGGGCCAACGTCCTGACTTTC
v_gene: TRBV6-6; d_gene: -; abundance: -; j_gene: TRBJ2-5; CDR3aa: CASTSGQQETQYF; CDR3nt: TGTGCCAGCACCAGCGGACAGCAAGAGACCCAGTACTTC
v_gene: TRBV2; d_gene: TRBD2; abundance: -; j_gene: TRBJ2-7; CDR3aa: CASSEGGGRNYEQYF; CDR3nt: TGTGCCAGCAGTGAAGGGGGGGGAAGGAACTACGAGCAGTACTTC
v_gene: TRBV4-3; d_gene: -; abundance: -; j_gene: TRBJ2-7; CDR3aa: CASSPTANYEQYF; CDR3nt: TGCGCCAGCAGCCCGACAGCTAACTACGAGCAGTACTTC
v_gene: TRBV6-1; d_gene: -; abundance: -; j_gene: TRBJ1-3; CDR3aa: CASTPGTRTNTIYF; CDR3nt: TGTGCCAGCACCCCCGGGACAAGGACAAACACCATATATTTT
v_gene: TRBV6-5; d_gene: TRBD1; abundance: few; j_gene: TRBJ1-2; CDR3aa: CASSYGTDYGYTF; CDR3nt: TGTGCCAGCAGCTACGGGACAGACTATGGCTACACCTTC
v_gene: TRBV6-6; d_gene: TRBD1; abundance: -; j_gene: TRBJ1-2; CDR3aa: CASSYKNDRAYGYTF; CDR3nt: TGTGCCAGCAGTTACAAAAACGACAGGGCTTATGGCTACACCTTC
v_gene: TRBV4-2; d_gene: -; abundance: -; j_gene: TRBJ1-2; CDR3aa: CASSQGTPQRGYTF; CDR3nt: TGTGCCAGCAGCCAAGGGACGCCCCAGCGGGGCTACACCTTC
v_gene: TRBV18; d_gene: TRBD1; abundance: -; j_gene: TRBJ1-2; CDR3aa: CASSATGETVYGYTF; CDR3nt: TGTGCCAGCTCAGCTACAGGGGAGACAGTCTATGGCTACACCTTC
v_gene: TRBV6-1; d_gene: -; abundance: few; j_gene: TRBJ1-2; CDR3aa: CASSEGGGWYGYTF; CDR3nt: TGTGCCAGCAGTGAAGGTGGTGGGTGGTATGGCTACACCTTC
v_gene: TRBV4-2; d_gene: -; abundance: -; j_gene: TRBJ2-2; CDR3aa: CASSPRTGTGELFF; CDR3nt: TGTGCCAGCAGCCCGAGGACGGGGACCGGGGAGCTGTTTTTT
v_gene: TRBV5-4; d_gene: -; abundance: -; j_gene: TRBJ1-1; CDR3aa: CASTQGGRGATEAFF; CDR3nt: TGTGCCAGCACTCAAGGGGGGCGAGGGGCCACTGAAGCTTTCTTT
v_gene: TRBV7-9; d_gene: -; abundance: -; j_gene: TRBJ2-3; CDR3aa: CASSLGLPTDTQYF; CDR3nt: TGTGCCAGCAGCTTAGGCTTACCCACAGATACGCAGTATTTT
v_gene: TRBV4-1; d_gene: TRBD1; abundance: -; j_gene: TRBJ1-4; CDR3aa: CASSQGLNTGGTGEKLFF; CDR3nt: TGCGCCAGCAGCCAAGGCTTAAACACAGGGGGCACCGGAGAAAAACTGTTTTTT
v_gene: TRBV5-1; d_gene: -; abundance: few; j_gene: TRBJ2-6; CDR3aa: CASTQTLAGLPSGANVLTF; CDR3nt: TGCGCCAGCACACAAACCCTTGCGGGATTGCCCTCTGGGGCCAACGTCCTGACTTTC
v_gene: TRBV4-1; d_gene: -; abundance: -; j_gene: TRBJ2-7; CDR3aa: CASSQDRGTKLGQYF; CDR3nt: TGCGCCAGCAGCCAAGATAGGGGGACAAAGCTGGGGCAGTACTTC
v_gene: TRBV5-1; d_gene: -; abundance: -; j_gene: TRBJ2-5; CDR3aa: CASSLYQETQYF; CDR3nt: TGCGCCAGCAGCCTGTACCAAGAGACCCAGTACTTC
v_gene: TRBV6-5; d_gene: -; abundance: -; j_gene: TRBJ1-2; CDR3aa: CASSPTGFGKGYTF; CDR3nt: TGTGCCAGCAGCCCAACAGGGTTTGGTAAAGGCTACACCTTC
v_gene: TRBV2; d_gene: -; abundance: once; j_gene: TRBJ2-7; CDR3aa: CASFTRGRSYEQYF; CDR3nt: TGTGCCAGCTTTACACGGGGAAGGTCCTACGAGCAGTACTTC
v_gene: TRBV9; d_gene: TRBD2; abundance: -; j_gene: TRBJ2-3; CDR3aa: CASSVKGTSGVGADTQYF; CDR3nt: TGTGCCAGCAGCGTCAAAGGGACTAGCGGGGTTGGGGCAGATACGCAGTATTTT
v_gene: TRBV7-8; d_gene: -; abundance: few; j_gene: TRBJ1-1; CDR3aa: CASSQGGGWNTEAFF; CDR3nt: TGTGCCAGCAGCCAAGGGGGGGGATGGAACACTGAAGCTTTCTTT